This T cell receptor beta chain was sequenced for a study of shared clonotypes between healthy human individuals. Execution of the assay was at deep level. Each unsorted PBMC replicate got 300 ng genomic DNA, roughly 30,000 genomes. Unsorted PBMCs provided DNA that was sequenced on ten immunoSEQ deep assay plates. The table came from immunoSEQ multiplex PCR; TCRdb's copy has only in-frame clones and leaves some out. This sample yields about 510,000 clones, of which 60% to 85% are seen a single time; 13% belongs to the top ten. Germline values: CDR1 SGDLS, CDR2 YYNGEE. The CDR3 consists of 15 residues. With 2 bases clipped from V and 2 bases from J, the junction kept 4 bases outside the gene matches.

The sequence derives from a woman aged 40 to 50 in good health. Some clones in this sample may be carry-over from other donors' samples. The specimen sequenced was PBMCs. The chain has TRBV9 and TRBJ2-1, with 7 bases identical to TRBD2. The DNA for the CDR3 is TGTGCCAGCAGCGTTGGTGCGGGAGCCTACAATGAGCAGTTCTTC. Amino acid sequence: CASSVGAGAYNEQFF.